Listed here are 32 T cell receptor beta chains from one sample, sequenced in a study of blood T cell repertoires in COVID-19. Using immunoSEQ multiplex PCR, the repertoire was profiled, and TCRdb retains in-frame clones only, with some absent. This sample carries around 200,000 clones, about 85% of them seen once, and the ten largest clones take around 5.2%. What was sequenced was peripheral blood. The receptors shown here come from an elderly woman with acute or convalescent COVID-19.

The chain links TRBV19 to TRBJ2-2; 7 bases agree with TRBD2. The CDR3 runs 15 residues. The V segment lost 1 base and the J segment 1 base; nucleotides outside the gene matches: 0. CDR1 and CDR2 from the germline V gene are LNHDA and SQIVND (reference sequence). CDR3 residues: CASSIAGGNTGELFF. CDR3 nucleotides: TGTGCCAGTAGTATAGCGGGAGGGAACACCGGGGAGCTGTTTTTT.

This rearrangement joins TRBV7-9 to TRBJ1-1, with D perhaps TRBD1 (6 bases). V lost 2 bases and J 5 bases, leaving 9 bases between the germline ends. The CDR3 spans 13 residues. Germline V gene lookup returns CDR1 SEHNR and CDR2 FQNEAQ (reference sequence). The CDR3 region has the DNA TGTGCCAGCAGCTTATATCAGGGGACTGAAGCTTTCTTT. Translated: CASSLYQGTEAFF.

The chain couples TRBV7-2 to TRBJ2-1; D ambiguous. V was clipped by 1 base and J by 5 bases, with 9 bases between them. The CDR3 totals 14 residues. Germline assignment: CDR1 SGHTA and CDR2 FQGNSA. CDR3 region: CASSLGNTHNEQFF. The CDR3 DNA follows: TGTGCCAGCAGCTTAGGAAACACCCACAATGAGCAGTTCTTC. The complete variable domain, with remaining parts taken from reference TRBV7-2 and TRBJ2-1, reads GAGVSQSPSNKVTEKGKDVELRCDPISGHTALYWYRQSLGQGLEFLIYFQGNSAPDKSGLPSDRFSAERTGGSVSTLTIQRTQQEDSAVYLCASSLGNTHNEQFFGPGTRLTVL.

The chain is built from TRBV29-1 and TRBJ1-2; a possible D gene is TRBD1 (5 bases). The CDR3 extends over 11 amino acids. Germline lookup yields CDR1 SQVTM and CDR2 ANQGSEA. V lost 2 bases, J lost 11 bases, and 12 bases lay in between. The chain's CDR3 is CSVESSRTYTF. The CDR3 DNA follows: TGCAGCGTTGAATCTTCCAGGACATACACCTTC.

This chain joins TRBV6-5 and TRBJ2-3, with D hard to call. CDR3 length: 15 residues. The germline CDR1 and CDR2 sequences are MNHEY and SVGAGI. With 2 bases removed from V and 5 bases from J, the gap between germline ends came to 14 bases. In nucleotides, the CDR3 is TGTGCCAGCAGTTACGAGCCCTCTGGAGTAGATACGCAGTATTTT. Protein sequence: CASSYEPSGVDTQYF.

The table lists this clone with a few counts. The chain has TRBV7-2 and TRBJ2-1; D is possibly TRBD2 (6 bases). CDR1 and CDR2 (germline): SGHTA, FQGNSA. The CDR3 runs 16 residues. V dropped 1 base and J dropped 0 bases, with 10 bases sitting between them. The DNA for the CDR3 is TGTGCCAGCAGCTTAGTCGGGGGTAGCTCCTACAATGAGCAGTTCTTC. Translation: CASSLVGGSSYNEQFF.

This chain connects TRBV27 to TRBJ2-7; 7 bases line up with TRBD1. Germline V gene lookup returns CDR1 MNHEY and CDR2 SMNVEV (reference sequence). There are 14 residues in the CDR3. The trim removed 8 bases at V and 6 bases at J, leaving 13 bases unmatched. The CDR3 sequence: CASGIGAQGSEQYF. The CDR3 coding sequence is TGTGCCAGCGGAATTGGGGCACAGGGGAGCGAGCAGTACTTC.

The CDR3 loop reads CASSKGLSEAFF. Written as DNA, the CDR3 is TGTGCCAGCAGCAAAGGACTGTCTGAAGCTTTCTTT. V and J are TRBV12-3 or TRBV12-4 and TRBJ1-1, with D unclear. This CDR3 contains 12 residues. The V and J ends lost 6 bases and 6 bases respectively, with 11 bases between them.

The table lists this clone with a count of one. The CDR3: CASSYSGRSGNTIYF. As DNA, the CDR3 is TGTGCCAGCAGTTACTCGGGCCGGTCGGGAAACACCATATATTTT. The gene calls are TRBV6-5 and TRBJ1-3; no clear D. The V and J ends lost 0 bases and 4 bases respectively, with 10 bases between them. This CDR3 has 15 residues. The germline V gene encodes CDR1 MNHEY and CDR2 SVGAGI.

The chain is built from TRBV2 and TRBJ1-1; a weak D match, TRBD1 (5 bases). CDR1 SNHLY and CDR2 FYNNEI come from the germline V gene. This CDR3 has 14 amino acids. The germline V and J ends were trimmed by 7 bases and 1 base, with 13 bases remaining between them. The CDR3 loop is CASNFGGPNTEAFF. In nucleotides, the CDR3 is TGTGCCAGCAACTTCGGGGGACCGAACACTGAAGCTTTCTTT.

This chain joins TRBV5-1 and TRBJ2-3; D unresolved. Trimming cost V 4 bases and J 0 bases, with 9 bases left between them. CDR1 SGHRS and CDR2 YFSETQ come from the germline V gene. The CDR3 extends over 14 amino acids. The CDR3 sequence: CASSTAVSTDTQYF. The CDR3 bases are TGCGCCAGCAGCACAGCAGTGAGCACAGATACGCAGTATTTT.

This clone has only one observation. V usage is TRBV18 and J usage is TRBJ1-5, with TRBD1 identical over 9 bases. This CDR3 region has 17 residues. Losses at the gene ends were 6 bases for V and 4 bases for J; bases not matched to a gene: 13. Germline CDR1 reads KGHSH; CDR2 reads LQKENI. The CDR3 here is CASSPRGQGQGNQPQHF. The CDR3 coding sequence is TGTGCCAGCTCCCCGAGGGGACAGGGCCAAGGGAATCAGCCCCAGCATTTT.

The gene calls are TRBV4-2 and TRBJ2-1; TRBD1 matches 7 bases. V was pared by 2 bases and J by 2 bases, with 6 bases of the junction left unmatched. The CDR3 spans 16 residues. CDR1 is LGHNA, CDR2 YNFKEQ, per germline. The CDR3 nucleotides read TGTGCCAGCAGCCAACCTGGGACAGTCCCCTACAATGAGCAGTTCTTC. It encodes CASSQPGTVPYNEQFF.

CDR3 protein: CASSFSGNEKLFF. The CDR3 nucleotides are TGTGCCAGCAGCTTTAGCGGTAATGAAAAACTGTTTTTT. The chain links TRBV11-2 to TRBJ1-4, with D unresolved. Germline loops: CDR1 SGHAT, CDR2 FQNNGV. The CDR3 is 13 residues long. The V and J ends lost 3 bases and 4 bases respectively, with 6 bases between them.

V and J are TRBV6-6 and TRBJ2-5, with D uncertain. The CDR3 extends over 15 amino acids. CDR1 is MNHNY, CDR2 SVGAGI, per germline (reference sequence). Trimming stripped 0 bases from V and 0 bases from J, with 8 bases between. In DNA form, the CDR3 reads TGTGCCAGCAGTTACTCGAGGCTGAACCAAGAGACCCAGTACTTC. It encodes CASSYSRLNQETQYF.

The chain has TRBV5-1 and TRBJ2-7; D is undetermined. The ends were cut back, 9 bases at V and 3 bases at J, with 13 bases in the middle. The germline CDR1 and CDR2 sequences are SGHRS and YFSETQ. The CDR3 length is 12 residues. The CDR3 sequence: CAIALYDYEQYF. The DNA of the CDR3 is TGCGCCATCGCGTTATATGACTACGAGCAGTACTTC. The entire variable domain, with the rest obtained from reference TRBV5-1 and TRBJ2-7, is as follows: KAGVTQTPRYLIKTRGQQVTLSCSPISGHRSVSWYQQTPGQGLQFLFEYFSETQRNKGNFPGRFSGRQFSNSRSEMNVSTLELGDSALYLCAIALYDYEQYFGPGTRLTVT.

CDR3 coding DNA: TGTGCCAGCAGTGAAGGGATAGCGGGAGTCAATGAGCAGTTCTTC. Residues: CASSEGIAGVNEQFF. The chain combines TRBV2 with TRBJ2-1, with TRBD2 identical over 9 bases. Looked up from germline, CDR1 is SNHLY and CDR2 is FYNNEI. The junction had 4 bases not matched to a gene; V was cut back by 1 base and J by 6 bases. This CDR3 spans 15 amino acids.

This sequence joins TRBV7-2 and TRBJ2-1; D possibly corresponds to TRBD1 (6 bases). CDR1 is SGHTA, CDR2 FQGNSA, per germline. V lost 3 bases and J lost 7, with 19 bases in between. The CDR3 is 16 residues long. Here the CDR3 reads CASSFQGIPTFNEQFF. The CDR3 DNA follows: TGTGCCAGCAGCTTTCAGGGGATCCCTACTTTTAATGAGCAGTTCTTC.

The chain recombines TRBV11-2 with TRBJ2-2; D is perhaps TRBD1 (6 bases). V was clipped by 6 bases and J by 6 bases, with 11 bases between them. The CDR3 is 13 residues long. CDR1 and CDR2 from the germline V gene are SGHAT and FQNNGV. The CDR3 loop is CASRRQEPGELFF. CDR3 coding DNA: TGTGCCAGCAGGCGACAGGAGCCCGGGGAGCTGTTTTTT.

Comments on this clone: Other nucleotide sequences in the sample specify the same CDR3. The V gene is TRBV20-1, the J gene TRBJ1-5; no definite D call. From germline, CDR1 is DFQATT and CDR2 SNEGSKA (reference sequence). With 3 bases removed from V and 4 bases from J, the gap between germline ends came to 4 bases. The CDR3 is 11 amino acids. CDR3 in DNA: TGCAGTGCTAGCTCGAATCAGCCCCAGCATTTT. Translation gives CSASSNQPQHF.

J is TRBJ1-2 and V is TRBV18; D possibly corresponds to TRBD1 (5 bases). The CDR3 loop spans 16 amino acids. The germline CDR1 and CDR2 sequences are KGHSH and LQKENI. V lost 3 bases and J lost 4, with 18 bases in between. This CDR3 reads CASSPPAPRVAYGYTF. DNA of the CDR3: TGTGCCAGCTCACCCCCCGCCCCCAGGGTGGCCTATGGCTACACCTTC.

The chain links TRBV6-2 or TRBV6-3 to TRBJ1-2; TRBD1 matches at 8 bases. V shed 4 bases, J shed 2 bases, and the junction held 9 bases outside the gene matches. Per the germline V gene, CDR1 is MNHEY and CDR2 is SVGEGT. The CDR3 length is 16 residues. CDR3 residues: CASSSPYRGANYGYTF. The CDR3 coding sequence is TGTGCCAGCAGTTCCCCGTACAGGGGGGCAAACTATGGCTACACCTTC.

The V and J genes are TRBV7-9 and TRBJ1-4, with TRBD1 matching over 8 bases. Germline V lookup: CDR1 SEHNR, CDR2 FQNEAQ (reference sequence). The V gene end was trimmed by 4 bases and the J gene end by 7 bases; junction bases not matched to a gene: 2. The CDR3 is made up of 13 amino acids. The CDR3 protein is CASSWTGSEKLFF. DNA of the CDR3: TGTGCCAGCAGCTGGACAGGGTCTGAAAAACTGTTTTTT.

This rearrangement joins TRBV19 to TRBJ2-1, with D possibly TRBD2 on 5 matching bases. V was trimmed by 2 bases and J by 8 bases, leaving 22 bases between them. Germline CDR1 LNHDA, CDR2 SQIVND (reference sequence). The CDR3 length is 17 residues. DNA of the CDR3: TGTGCCAGTAGTATACAAGGGAGTCCCCTAGGAACATATGAGCAGTTCTTC. Translation: CASSIQGSPLGTYEQFF.

The chain has TRBV3-1 (or the pseudogene TRBV3-2) and TRBJ1-4; D is possibly TRBD1 (6 bases). V lost 4 bases and J lost 0, with 18 bases in between. This CDR3 comprises 18 residues. Germline CDR1 reads LGHDT; CDR2 reads YNNKEL (reference sequence). The CDR3 spells CASSPRGAALATNEKLFF. CDR3 DNA: TGTGCCAGCAGCCCCCGGGGGGCAGCCCTTGCAACTAATGAAAAACTGTTTTTT.

This sequence joins TRBV4-3 and TRBJ2-3; D is perhaps TRBD1 (6 bases). From germline, CDR1 is LGHNA and CDR2 YSLEER. CDR3 length: 15 residues. V lost 4 bases and J lost 0, with 11 bases in between. The CDR3 loop is CASSRDITSTDTQYF. In nucleotides, the CDR3 is TGCGCCAGCAGCCGGGACATTACTAGCACAGATACGCAGTATTTT.

On this clone itself: The sample holds other DNA sequences that translate to the same CDR3. The genes are TRBV29-1 and TRBJ2-1; 8 bases match TRBD1. Unmatched junction bases numbered 0, after V lost 4 bases and J lost 4 bases. Looked up from germline, CDR1 is SQVTM and CDR2 is ANQGSEA. The CDR3 is 12 amino acids. The CDR3 reads CSVGTGYNEQFF. Here the CDR3 DNA reads TGCAGCGTTGGGACAGGGTACAATGAGCAGTTCTTC.

J is TRBJ2-3 and V is TRBV9, with 9 bases fitting TRBD2. Germline trimming cut 2 bases from V and 5 bases from J; bases unmatched to any gene: 6. The CDR3 spans 15 residues. Germline V gene sequence: CDR1 SGDLS, CDR2 YYNGEE. CDR3 protein: CASSVSAGGLDTQYF. CDR3 DNA sequence: TGTGCCAGCAGCGTCTCGGCGGGAGGGTTAGATACGCAGTATTTT.

V gene TRBV7-9 combines with J gene TRBJ2-7; 8 bases map to TRBD1. This CDR3 has 15 amino acids. V was pared by 5 bases and J by 2 bases, with 8 bases of the junction left unmatched. Germline-derived CDR1 and CDR2 are SEHNR and FQNEAQ (reference sequence). CDR3 residues: CASSPTGTGTYEQYF. The CDR3 bases are TGTGCCAGCAGCCCGACCGGGACAGGTACCTACGAGCAGTACTTC.

The chain employs TRBV4-1 and TRBJ2-3; TRBD2 matches at 11 bases. CDR1 and CDR2 from the germline V gene are MGHRA and YSYEKL. Unmatched junction bases numbered 3, after V lost 4 bases and J lost 6 bases. The CDR3 totals 14 residues. The DNA for the CDR3 is TGCGCCAGCAGCCTTAGCGGGAGGGAGGATACGCAGTATTTT. Its protein is CASSLSGREDTQYF.

This rearrangement joins TRBV10-3 to TRBJ2-3; 9 bases are shared with TRBD2. Germline loops: CDR1 ENHRY, CDR2 SYGVKD. V gave up 2 bases and J gave up 2 bases; unmatched junction bases: 5. The CDR3 sequence is 16 residues long. The CDR3 reads CAISEGREGLTDTQYF. CDR3 coding DNA: TGTGCCATCAGTGAGGGGCGGGAGGGCCTCACAGATACGCAGTATTTT.

DNA of the CDR3: TGCGCCAGCAGCCAAGAAGGACAGGGCAACGGCGAGCAGTACTTC. This gives the protein CASSQEGQGNGEQYF. This chain joins TRBV4-3 and TRBJ2-7, with TRBD1 identical over 8 bases. CDR1 and CDR2 from the germline V gene are LGHNA and YSLEER. V dropped 0 bases and J dropped 6; count of bases not matched to a gene: 7. CDR3 size: 15 residues.